Listed below are T cell receptor beta chains from one sample, sequenced in a study of blood T cell repertoires in COVID-19. Method: immunoSEQ multiplex PCR; TCRdb's copy keeps in-frame clones and lacks some. Of about 210,000 clones in the sample, approximately 91% were seen once. Input material: peripheral blood. Receptors originate from a woman in her 40s with acute or convalescent COVID-19. CDR3s include the opening cysteine and the closing phenylalanine or tryptophan. Each record gives: V gene, D gene, clone size, J gene, CDR3 DNA, CDR3 protein. The D gene is left open where the match is weak. Clone size is given for some rows only: seen once, a few or many times, or a class if the clone is expanded.

TRBV6-5	TRBD1	few	TRBJ1-2	TGTGCCAGCAGTTTACCGGGACAGGGCTCTGGCTACACCTTC	CASSLPGQGSGYTF
TRBV6-5	-	-	TRBJ2-1	TGTGCCAGCAGTCGAGACAATGAGCAGTTCTTC	CASSRDNEQFF
TRBV10-3	TRBD1	-	TRBJ1-2	TGTGCCATCAGGCCCCCCGACAGGGACGCCTATGGCTACACCTTC	CAIRPPDRDAYGYTF
TRBV29-1	TRBD1	-	TRBJ1-3	TGCAGCGCCATAGGGACAGCCTCTGGAAACACCATATATTTT	CSAIGTASGNTIYF
TRBV28	-	few	TRBJ1-4	TGTGCCAGCAGACCGTCTCAGGGGCCTAATGAAAAACTGTTTTTT	CASRPSQGPNEKLFF
TRBV12-5	TRBD1	once	TRBJ1-2	TGTGCTAGTGGTTTGGTAGTGGACAGGGAAGCTAACTATGGCTACACCTTC	CASGLVVDREANYGYTF
TRBV19	-	-	TRBJ1-5	TGTGCCAGTAGCAGGGGATGGTATAGCAATCAGCCCCAGCATTTT	CASSRGWYSNQPQHF
TRBV11-2	TRBD1	-	TRBJ1-2	TGTGCCAGCAGCTTTACACAGGGGAGTAACTATGGCTACACCTTC	CASSFTQGSNYGYTF
TRBV9	-	-	TRBJ1-1	TGTGCCAGCAGCGTAGCTTCGGGGAAGGCTGAAGCTTTCTTT	CASSVASGKAEAFF
TRBV4-1	-	few	TRBJ1-3	TGCGCCAGCAGCCAATTTTACAGGGTAACTGGAAACACCATATATTTT	CASSQFYRVTGNTIYF
TRBV4-2	TRBD1	-	TRBJ1-3	TGTGCCAGCAGCCCTGGGACAGCTGGAAACACCATATATTTT	CASSPGTAGNTIYF
TRBV27	TRBD1	-	TRBJ1-1	TGTGCCAGCAGTTTATCCCCTGGACAGGGCACTGAAGCTTTCTTT	CASSLSPGQGTEAFF
TRBV5-5	-	-	TRBJ2-4	TGTGCCAGCAGCTTGGGATCCCTAGCGCTAAACATTCAGTACTTC	CASSLGSLALNIQYF
TRBV5-1	TRBD2	-	TRBJ2-2	TGCGCCAGCAGCAAGGGACTAGCGGGGGGACGCACCGGGGAGCTGTTTTTT	CASSKGLAGGRTGELFF
TRBV19	TRBD1	-	TRBJ1-2	TGTGCCAGTCACGGACAGGCACTCTATGGCTACACCTTC	CASHGQALYGYTF
TRBV27	TRBD2	-	TRBJ2-3	TGTGCCAGCAGCCCTAGCGGAAGCACAGATACGCAGTATTTT	CASSPSGSTDTQYF
TRBV5-8	TRBD1	-	TRBJ2-2	TGTGCCAGCAGCCCTCCGGGACAGGGGGCCCTGAACACCGGGGAGCTGTTTTTT	CASSPPGQGALNTGELFF
TRBV24-1	-	-	TRBJ2-2	TGTGCCACCAGTGATTCTCGACACTTTAACACCGGGGAGCTGTTTTTT	CATSDSRHFNTGELFF
TRBV18	-	-	TRBJ1-2	TGTGCCAGCTCCTCCGGGGCGGGGCCTAACTATGGCTACACCTTC	CASSSGAGPNYGYTF
TRBV19	TRBD2	-	TRBJ2-1	TGTGCCAGTAGTATATTGCGGGGGGGCGGAGAGCAGTTCTTC	CASSILRGGGEQFF
TRBV10-3	TRBD1	-	TRBJ1-2	TGTGCCATCAGTGGGGGACAGGGGCGCTATGGCTACACCTTC	CAISGGQGRYGYTF
TRBV4-1	TRBD1	-	TRBJ2-1	TGCGCCAGCAGCCGATGGGACAGGGGGTTAGGAGGCAATGAGCAGTTCTTC	CASSRWDRGLGGNEQFF
TRBV5-1	TRBD1	-	TRBJ1-1	TGCGCCAGCAGCCCCGGACAGGGAGACATGAACACTGAAGCTTTCTTT	CASSPGQGDMNTEAFF
TRBV19	-	-	TRBJ2-1	TGTGCCAGTAGTATTGGTTCCCCGGGTGAGCAGTTCTTC	CASSIGSPGEQFF
TRBV4-2	-	-	TRBJ2-5	TGTGCCAGCAGCCAAGGAGAAAGGGACTCCCAGTACTTC	CASSQGERDSQYF
TRBV6-5	-	-	TRBJ1-2	TGTGCCAGCAGTTGGGCCCTACAGAATTCCTATGGCTACACCTTC	CASSWALQNSYGYTF
TRBV7-9	TRBD1	once	TRBJ1-5	TGTGCCAGCAGCTTATCGACAGGGGGCTTTCAGCCCCAGCATTTT	CASSLSTGGFQPQHF
TRBV5-1	-	-	TRBJ2-3	TGCGCCAGCAGCTTGGCCCAGGGGGGCGGAGATACGCAGTATTTT	CASSLAQGGGDTQYF
TRBV9	TRBD1	-	TRBJ1-2	TGTGCCAGCAGCGTAGTTGCGGGACAGCCGTATGGCTACACCTTC	CASSVVAGQPYGYTF
TRBV19	-	-	TRBJ1-1	TGTGCCAGTAGTCCCTACCCCCGCGGGGGCCCATGGACTGAAGCTTTCTTT	CASSPYPRGGPWTEAFF
TRBV13	TRBD2	-	TRBJ2-3	TGTGCCAGCAGCTTATTGACTAGCGGGGAGTTTCCCCGAGATACGCAGTATTTT	CASSLLTSGEFPRDTQYF
TRBV12-1	-	once	TRBJ1-6	TGTGCCAGCAGCATTTCGACAGGGAATAATTCACCCCTCCACTTT	CASSISTGNNSPLHF